The rows below give T cell receptor beta chains drawn from one sample of a study of neurological immune-mediated disorders. In TCRdb, the 5' RACE reads were re-called with MiXCR into one record per CDR3 protein. The sample lists 20,000 to 25,000 distinct CDR3 sequences; under 15% were seen once. Source material: CD4+ T cells from blood. The receptors were sampled from a female donor with HTLV-1-associated myelopathy (HAM/TSP). Both conserved end residues are part of each CDR3. The D gene is left open where the match is weak. Rows give clone size only sometimes, using once, few, many, or a class for an expanded clone.

d_gene	abundance	j_gene	v_gene	CDR3aa	CDR3nt
TRBD2	many	TRBJ2-3	TRBV20-1	CSASGLAGVPDTQYF	TGCAGTGCTAGCGGCCTAGCGGGGGTGCCAGATACGCAGTATTTT
NA	many	TRBJ2-7	TRBV10-3	CAISEFPTAEGEQYF	TGTGCCATCAGTGAGTTCCCCACCGCCGAGGGCGAGCAGTACTTC
NA	many	TRBJ2-2	TRBV11-3	CASSLSPTGELFF	TGTGCCAGCAGTCTTAGCCCAACCGGGGAGCTGTTTTTT
NA	many	TRBJ2-1	TRBV10-1	CASSAESYNEQFF	TGCGCCAGCAGTGCGGAATCCTACAATGAGCAGTTCTTC
NA	NA	TRBJ1-6	TRBV6-2/TRBV6-3	CARSYALTRRDSPLHF	TGTGCCAGAAGTTACGCCCTTACTCGGCGGGATTCACCCCTCCACTTT
TRBD1	many	TRBJ2-1	TRBV20-1	CSAPRGLNEQFF	TGCAGTGCGCCTAGGGGGCTTAATGAGCAGTTCTTC
TRBD1	many	TRBJ1-5	TRBV6-6	CASSQGAGQPQHF	TGTGCCAGCAGTCAGGGGGCAGGACAGCCCCAGCATTTT
TRBD2	NA	TRBJ2-3	TRBV20-1	CSATTIGGGRLTDTQYF	TGCAGTGCCACCACCATCGGGGGGGGCCGCCTCACAGATACGCAGTATTTT
TRBD1	few	TRBJ2-3	TRBV6-1	CASREQGAHTDTQYF	TGTGCCAGCAGGGAACAGGGGGCGCACACAGATACGCAGTATTTT
NA	many	TRBJ2-2	TRBV10-2	CASSVQNTGELFF	TGCGCCAGCAGTGTACAGAATACCGGGGAGCTGTTTTTT
NA	many	TRBJ2-3	TRBV12-3/TRBV12-4	CASSLRGATDTQYF	TGTGCCAGCAGTTTACGGGGGGCAACAGATACGCAGTATTTT
NA	many	TRBJ2-2	TRBV7-7	CASSLRGAKTGELFF	TGTGCTAGCAGCTTGAGAGGGGCAAAAACCGGGGAGCTGTTTTTT
TRBD2	many	TRBJ2-3	TRBV27	CASHPLAGGFTDTQYF	TGTGCCAGTCATCCACTGGCGGGAGGGTTTACAGATACGCAGTATTTT
NA	few	TRBJ2-7	TRBV20-1	CSAREPGRGEQYF	TGCAGTGCTAGAGAGCCGGGACGTGGCGAGCAGTACTTC
TRBD1	many	TRBJ2-7	TRBV20-1	CSATDRQGGLDEQYF	TGCAGTGCTACCGATCGACAGGGGGGTTTAGACGAGCAGTACTTC
TRBD1	many	TRBJ2-7	TRBV3-1	CASSQEGQGARNF	TGTGCCAGCAGCCAAGAAGGACAGGGGGCGCGAAACTTC
NA	many	TRBJ2-2	TRBV7-6	CASSRGPPTGELFF	TGTGCCAGCAGCCGGGGACCTCCCACCGGGGAGCTGTTTTTT
NA	many	TRBJ1-3	TRBV5-1	CASSPQGGDTIYF	TGCGCCAGCAGCCCACAGGGCGGTGACACCATATATTTT
NA	many	TRBJ1-1	TRBV20-1	CSAGTGLFF	TGCAGTGCAGGTACAGGACTTTTCTTT
NA	many	TRBJ2-2	TRBV28	CASSSYRIEGAGELFF	TGTGCCAGCAGTTCTTATCGGATTGAGGGGGCCGGGGAGCTGTTTTTT
TRBD1	many	TRBJ1-1	TRBV5-1	CASSLDGGTVVYTEAFF	TGCGCCAGCAGCTTGGATGGGGGGACAGTGGTGTACACTGAAGCTTTCTTT
NA	many	TRBJ2-7	TRBV12-3/TRBV12-4	CASIMRGFNEQYF	TGTGCCAGCATCATGCGAGGGTTTAACGAGCAGTACTTC
NA	many	TRBJ2-5	TRBV20-1	CSARAQTIAETQYF	TGCAGTGCTAGAGCTCAGACAATTGCGGAGACCCAGTACTTC
NA	many	TRBJ1-2	TRBV2	CASSESGLTGLNYGYTF	TGTGCCAGCAGTGAATCGGGGTTAACGGGACTAAACTATGGCTACACCTTC
NA	many	TRBJ2-2	TRBV5-6	CASSRDPGELFF	TGTGCCAGCAGCCGGGACCCCGGGGAGCTGTTTTTT
NA	many	TRBJ1-2	TRBV2	CASSEERHGYTF	TGTGCCAGCAGTGAAGAGCGACATGGCTACACCTTC
NA	many	TRBJ1-3	TRBV20-1	CSATAPTYSGNTIYF	TGCAGTGCTACCGCCCCGACCTACTCTGGAAACACCATATATTTT
NA	many	TRBJ2-7	TRBV20-1	CSARYPAASEQYF	TGCAGTGCTAGATATCCGGCCGCTAGCGAGCAGTACTTC
NA	NA	TRBJ2-1	TRBV5-1	CASSLEVGSSYNEQFF	TGCGCCAGCAGCTTGGAGGTGGGTAGCTCCTACAATGAGCAGTTCTTC
NA	many	TRBJ2-7	TRBV5-1	CASSYAGPGYEQYF	TGCGCCAGCAGCTACGCGGGACCTGGCTACGAGCAGTACTTC
TRBD1	many	TRBJ2-7	TRBV29-1	CSVEVPSGGGEQYF	TGCAGCGTTGAAGTCCCCTCAGGGGGCGGTGAGCAGTACTTC
TRBD2	many	TRBJ2-1	TRBV20-1	CSAGDSRLAGSYNEQFF	TGCAGTGCTGGAGACTCCAGACTAGCGGGCTCCTACAATGAGCAGTTCTTC
TRBD2	many	TRBJ2-7	TRBV20-1	CSASPGLAAYEQYF	TGCAGTGCTTCGCCGGGACTAGCGGCCTACGAGCAGTACTTC
NA	many	TRBJ2-1	TRBV12-3/TRBV12-4	CASKGVSNEQFF	TGTGCCAGCAAGGGGGTTTCGAATGAGCAGTTCTTC
NA	medium-sized	TRBJ1-5	TRBV20-1	CSASSTVSNQPQHF	TGCAGTGCTAGTTCGACAGTTAGCAATCAGCCCCAGCATTTT
NA	many	TRBJ1-3	TRBV7-2	CASSLNSGNTIYF	TGTGCCAGCAGCTTAAACTCTGGAAACACCATATATTTT
TRBD1	NA	TRBJ1-2	TRBV5-6	CASSLEDRGGGYTF	TGTGCCAGCAGCTTGGAAGACAGGGGAGGAGGCTACACATTC